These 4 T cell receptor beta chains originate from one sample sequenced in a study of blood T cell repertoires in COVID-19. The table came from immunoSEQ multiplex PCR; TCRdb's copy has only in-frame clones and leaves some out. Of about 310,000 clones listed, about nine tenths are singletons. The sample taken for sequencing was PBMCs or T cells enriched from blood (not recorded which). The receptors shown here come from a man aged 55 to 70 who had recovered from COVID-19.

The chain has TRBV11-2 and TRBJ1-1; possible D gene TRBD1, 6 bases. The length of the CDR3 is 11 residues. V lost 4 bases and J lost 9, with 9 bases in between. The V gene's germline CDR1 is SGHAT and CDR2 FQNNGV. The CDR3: CASSSGVKAFF. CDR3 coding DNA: TGTGCCAGCAGCTCAGGGGTAAAAGCTTTCTTT.

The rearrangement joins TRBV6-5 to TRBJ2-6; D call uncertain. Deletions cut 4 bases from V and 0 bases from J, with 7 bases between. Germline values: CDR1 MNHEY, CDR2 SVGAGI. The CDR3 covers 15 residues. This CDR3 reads CASSFGFSGANVLTF. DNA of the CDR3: TGTGCCAGCAGTTTCGGTTTCTCTGGGGCCAACGTCCTGACTTTC.

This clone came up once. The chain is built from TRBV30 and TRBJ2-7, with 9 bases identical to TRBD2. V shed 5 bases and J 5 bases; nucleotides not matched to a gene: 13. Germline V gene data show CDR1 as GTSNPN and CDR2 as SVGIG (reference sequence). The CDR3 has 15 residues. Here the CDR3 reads CAWGGGRALENEQYF. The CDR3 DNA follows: TGTGCCTGGGGCGGCGGGAGGGCCTTGGAAAACGAGCAGTACTTC.

The CDR3 bases are TGCAGTGCTAGAGATCGGGAGACCCAGTACTTC. It yields the protein CSARDRETQYF. This sequence joins TRBV20-1 and TRBJ2-5; D is uncertain. The CDR3 contains 11 residues. V was cut by 0 bases and J by 5 bases, with 4 bases left in between. From germline, CDR1 is DFQATT and CDR2 SNEGSKA (reference sequence).